This is a list of T cell receptor beta chains from one sample in a study of blood T cell repertoires in COVID-19. Produced via immunoSEQ multiplex PCR; TCRdb's table is partial and in-frame only. Among 85,000 to 95,000 clones listed, around 87% were seen once. The sequenced sample was peripheral blood. The receptors stem from a human donor with acute or convalescent COVID-19. The donor label of this sample is uncertain. The CDR3 runs from the conserved cysteine through the conserved F or W. Fields, in order: clone size, CDR3 length, V gene, J gene, D gene, CDR3 protein, CDR3 DNA. D genes are given only for firm matches. Not every row has a clone size; where given, it reads once, few, many or a size class.

abundance: -; len: 15; v_gene: TRBV5-6; j_gene: TRBJ2-2; d_gene: TRBD2; CDR3aa: CASSRSGGPTGELFF; CDR3nt: TGTGCCAGCAGCCGTAGCGGGGGGCCCACCGGGGAGCTGTTTTTT
abundance: -; len: 15; v_gene: TRBV9; j_gene: TRBJ1-5; d_gene: -; CDR3aa: CASSASGQGNQPQHF; CDR3nt: TGTGCCAGCAGCGCCAGTGGGCAGGGCAATCAGCCCCAGCATTTT
abundance: few; len: 16; v_gene: TRBV7-2; j_gene: TRBJ2-7; d_gene: -; CDR3aa: CASSFSLGGAFLEQYF; CDR3nt: TGTGCCAGCAGCTTCTCCTTGGGGGGGGCCTTCCTGGAGCAGTACTTC
abundance: -; len: 14; v_gene: TRBV7-3; j_gene: TRBJ2-7; d_gene: TRBD2; CDR3aa: CASSSSGGSREQYF; CDR3nt: TGTGCCAGCAGCTCCAGCGGGGGAAGTCGAGAGCAGTACTTC
abundance: -; len: 16; v_gene: TRBV5-1; j_gene: TRBJ1-4; d_gene: -; CDR3aa: CASSLGQFATNEKLFF; CDR3nt: TGCGCCAGCAGCCTCGGACAGTTTGCAACTAATGAAAAACTGTTTTTT
abundance: -; len: 16; v_gene: TRBV7-2; j_gene: TRBJ1-5; d_gene: -; CDR3aa: CASSQQAPRSNQPQHF; CDR3nt: TGTGCCAGCAGTCAACAGGCTCCACGGAGCAATCAGCCCCAGCATTTT
abundance: -; len: 15; v_gene: TRBV5-6; j_gene: TRBJ2-3; d_gene: TRBD1; CDR3aa: CASSRPGQGTDTQYF; CDR3nt: TGTGCCAGCAGCAGACCGGGACAGGGCACAGATACGCAGTATTTT
abundance: -; len: 12; v_gene: TRBV12-3/TRBV12-4; j_gene: TRBJ1-6; d_gene: -; CDR3aa: CASRIPGSPLHF; CDR3nt: TGTGCCAGCAGAATTCCGGGATCACCCCTCCACTTT
abundance: -; len: 16; v_gene: TRBV28; j_gene: TRBJ1-6; d_gene: TRBD1; CDR3aa: CASSFTGVSYNSPLHF; CDR3nt: TGTGCCAGCAGTTTTACAGGGGTCTCCTATAATTCACCCCTCCACTTT
abundance: -; len: 13; v_gene: TRBV6-5; j_gene: TRBJ2-7; d_gene: TRBD1; CDR3aa: CASSPGQSYEQYF; CDR3nt: TGTGCCAGCAGTCCGGGACAGAGCTACGAGCAGTACTTC
abundance: -; len: 12; v_gene: TRBV7-3; j_gene: TRBJ2-1; d_gene: -; CDR3aa: CASSGTVNEQFF; CDR3nt: TGTGCCAGCAGCGGAACAGTCAATGAGCAGTTCTTC
abundance: -; len: 15; v_gene: TRBV18; j_gene: TRBJ2-1; d_gene: TRBD2; CDR3aa: CASSIGLAANNEQFF; CDR3nt: TGTGCCAGCTCAATAGGACTAGCGGCCAACAATGAGCAGTTCTTC
abundance: -; len: 14; v_gene: TRBV5-4; j_gene: TRBJ2-5; d_gene: TRBD2; CDR3aa: CASSLIGEGETQYF; CDR3nt: TGTGCCAGCAGCTTGATCGGGGAGGGTGAGACCCAGTACTTC
abundance: few; len: 15; v_gene: TRBV27; j_gene: TRBJ1-6; d_gene: -; CDR3aa: CASRRENRYNSPLHF; CDR3nt: TGTGCCAGCAGACGGGAAAACCGCTATAATTCACCCCTCCACTTT
abundance: -; len: 14; v_gene: TRBV3-1/TRBV3-2; j_gene: TRBJ2-7; d_gene: -; CDR3aa: CASSPPVFPYEQYF; CDR3nt: TGTGCCAGCAGCCCCCCCGTCTTTCCCTACGAGCAGTACTTC
abundance: -; len: 14; v_gene: TRBV4-2; j_gene: TRBJ2-1; d_gene: -; CDR3aa: CASSQGAPSSEQFF; CDR3nt: TGTGCCAGCAGCCAAGGGGCACCTAGCAGCGAGCAGTTCTTC
abundance: -; len: 19; v_gene: TRBV11-3; j_gene: TRBJ2-5; d_gene: -; CDR3aa: CASSLGRFGPGEDRETQYF; CDR3nt: TGTGCCAGCAGCTTAGGGCGCTTCGGACCTGGGGAGGATCGAGAGACCCAGTACTTC
abundance: once; len: 18; v_gene: TRBV6-1; j_gene: TRBJ2-7; d_gene: -; CDR3aa: CASSEPLLQEGHPYEQYF; CDR3nt: TGTGCCAGCAGTGAGCCCCTCTTACAGGAGGGCCATCCTTACGAGCAGTACTTC
abundance: few; len: 16; v_gene: TRBV18; j_gene: TRBJ2-2; d_gene: TRBD1; CDR3aa: CASSPQGGQGNGELFF; CDR3nt: TGTGCCAGCTCACCACAAGGAGGACAGGGTAACGGGGAGCTGTTTTTT
abundance: -; len: 13; v_gene: TRBV29-1; j_gene: TRBJ2-5; d_gene: TRBD2; CDR3aa: CSVSGGSRGTQYF; CDR3nt: TGCAGCGTCAGCGGGGGTTCTCGGGGGACCCAGTACTTC